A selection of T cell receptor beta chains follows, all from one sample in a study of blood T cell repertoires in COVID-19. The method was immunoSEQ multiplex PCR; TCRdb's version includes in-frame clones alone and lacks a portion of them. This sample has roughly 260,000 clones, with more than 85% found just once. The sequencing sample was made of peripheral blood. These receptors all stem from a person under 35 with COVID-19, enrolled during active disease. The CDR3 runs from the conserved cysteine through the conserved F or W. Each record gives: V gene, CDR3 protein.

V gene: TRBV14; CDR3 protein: CASNLQGEETQYF
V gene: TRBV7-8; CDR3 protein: CASSFRSGQPQETQYF
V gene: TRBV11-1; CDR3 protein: CASSPDREKQYF
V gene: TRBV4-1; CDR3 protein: CASSQGLSSGSADTQYF
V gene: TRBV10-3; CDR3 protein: CAITQDLYNEQFF
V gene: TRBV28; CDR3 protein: CASSPRDTDYGYTF
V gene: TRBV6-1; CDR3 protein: CASSVDLQGSFWSGYTF
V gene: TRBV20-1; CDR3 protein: CSASGWGGARYQETQYF
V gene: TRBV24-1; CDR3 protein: CATSESTGTGDTEAFF
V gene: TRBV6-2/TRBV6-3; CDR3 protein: CASSQTPYEQYF
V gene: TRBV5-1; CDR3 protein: CASSPIGRTEAFF
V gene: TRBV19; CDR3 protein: CASSITGYTNYGYTF
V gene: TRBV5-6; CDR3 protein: CASRFGLAGSGELFF
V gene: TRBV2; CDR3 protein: CASELGGNQPQHF
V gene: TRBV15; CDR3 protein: CATSSSPTGGRGYGYTF
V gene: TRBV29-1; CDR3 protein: CSVRSRDTHRGFSGYTF
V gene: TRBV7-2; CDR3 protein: CASEGNYEQYF
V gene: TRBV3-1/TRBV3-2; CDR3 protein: CASSETGAGYTF
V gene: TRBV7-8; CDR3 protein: CASSLEGGQPQHF
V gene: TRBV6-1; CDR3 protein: CASSEVASADTQYF
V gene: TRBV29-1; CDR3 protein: CSVEIGSPNYGYTF
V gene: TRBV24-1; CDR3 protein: CATSRGGSYEQYF
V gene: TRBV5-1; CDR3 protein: CASSTDRASSYNEQFF
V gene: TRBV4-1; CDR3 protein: CASSPLAGRSPYEQYF
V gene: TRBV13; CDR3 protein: CASSPTGDGYTF
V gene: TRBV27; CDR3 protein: CASSFFPPALGPLNIQYF
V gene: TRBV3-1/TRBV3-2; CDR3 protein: CASSQAPGQNTEAFF